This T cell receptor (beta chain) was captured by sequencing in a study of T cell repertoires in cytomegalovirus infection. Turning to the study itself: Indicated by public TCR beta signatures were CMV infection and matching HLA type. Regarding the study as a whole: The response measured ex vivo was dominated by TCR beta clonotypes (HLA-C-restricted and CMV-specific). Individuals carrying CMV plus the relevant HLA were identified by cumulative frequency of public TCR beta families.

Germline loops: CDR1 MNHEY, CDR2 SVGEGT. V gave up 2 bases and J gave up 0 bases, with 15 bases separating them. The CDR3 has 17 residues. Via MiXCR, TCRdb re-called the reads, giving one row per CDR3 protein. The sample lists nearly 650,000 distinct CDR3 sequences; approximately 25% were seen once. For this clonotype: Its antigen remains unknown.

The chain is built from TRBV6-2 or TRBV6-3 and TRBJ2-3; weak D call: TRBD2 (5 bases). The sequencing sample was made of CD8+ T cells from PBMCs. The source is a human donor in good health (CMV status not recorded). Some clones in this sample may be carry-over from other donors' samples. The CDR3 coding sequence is TGTGCCAGCAGTTACCGAGCGGAGAAGACTAGCACAGATACGCAGTATTTT. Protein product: CASSYRAEKTSTDTQYF.